This TCR beta chain appears in the sequencing data of a study of tumor-infiltrating lymphocytes in primary liver carcinoma. Researchers drew blood RNA from unsorted whole blood and extracted germline DNA as well. Reverse transcription of approximately 500 ng total RNA with a constant-region primer produced TCR beta cDNA. Modified slightly, ARM-PCR produced TCR beta libraries over three nested multiplex PCR rounds. Investigators reported that the first two PCR rounds, at 10 to 11 cycles each, used TRBV1-TRBV30 forward primers with a C-beta reverse primer. TCRdb redid the calling of the multiplex PCR reads with MiXCR, one entry per CDR3 protein. The sample shows 150,000 to 200,000 distinct CDR3 sequences, about two thirds of them seen only once. In the case of this clonotype: An end of the junction differs from the germline gene, which may be a read error.

The CDR3 is made up of 14 amino acids. CDR1 SGHNT and CDR2 YENEEA come from the germline V gene. The clonotype originates from a woman in her sixties or seventies with primary liver carcinoma and hepatitis B virus infection. J is TRBJ1-1 and V is TRBV11-3; D is possibly TRBD1 (6 bases). The sequencing sample was made of peripheral blood. The CDR3 DNA follows: TGTGCCAGCAGCTCAGGGGATTTTCTGGCTGAAGCCTTCTTT. Its translation is CASSSGDFLAEAFF.